Below are 25 T cell receptor beta chains sequenced from a single sample in a study of T cell responses to AZD1222 COVID-19 vaccine. TCRdb keeps only in-frame clones here, not all; method: immunoSEQ multiplex PCR. This sample carries 58,000 or so clones, around 84% of them seen once, and the ten largest clones take under 8%. The source was peripheral blood, collected on day 0 of AZD1222 vaccination. Source of these receptors: an adult in good health.

This clone was counted once. This chain joins TRBV5-4 and TRBJ2-1, with D possibly TRBD1 on 6 matching bases. This CDR3 is built from 15 residues. V was cut by 1 base and J by 1 base, with 9 bases left in between. CDR1 is SGHNT, CDR2 YYREEE, per germline (reference sequence). CDR3 region: CASSLRGGSYNEQFF. In DNA form, the CDR3 reads TGTGCCAGCAGCTTGAGAGGGGGATCCTACAATGAGCAGTTCTTC.

In this sample, this clone turned up a few times. The chain combines TRBV3-1 (or the pseudogene TRBV3-2) with TRBJ2-3; D unresolved. CDR1 is LGHDT and CDR2 is YNNKEL in the germline V gene (reference sequence). Trimming stripped 1 base from V and 1 base from J, with 9 bases between. This CDR3 has 15 amino acids. This CDR3 is CASSQGTSRTDTQYF. Here the CDR3 DNA reads TGTGCCAGCAGCCAAGGGACCTCCCGCACAGATACGCAGTATTTT.

This clone has just a few counts. The chain uses TRBV15 and TRBJ1-2, with 7 bases lining up with TRBD1. J was trimmed by 1 base and V by 3 bases; bases with no gene match: 2. Germline V gives CDR1 LNHNV, CDR2 YYDKDF (reference sequence). This CDR3 region has 14 residues. CDR3 protein: CATSSGQDNYGYTF. DNA for the CDR3: TGTGCCACCAGCAGTGGACAGGATAACTATGGCTACACCTTC.

The chain links TRBV28 to TRBJ1-1; a possible D gene is TRBD1 (5 bases). Trimming cost V 7 bases and J 5 bases, with 17 bases left between them. The germline V gene has CDR1 MDHEN and CDR2 SYDVKM. CDR3 size: 14 residues. The CDR3 nucleotides read TGTGCCAGCACCCCCACAGGAAGGGATACTGAAGCTTTCTTT. This encodes CASTPTGRDTEAFF.

For the CDR3, the DNA is TGTGCCAGCTGCCCAGCCGGGGGACAGAGCTACGAGCAGTACTTC. The encoded protein is CASCPAGGQSYEQYF. The V call is TRBV6-5, the J call TRBJ2-7; D perhaps matches TRBD1 (7 bases). V gave up 8 bases and J gave up 3 bases, with 20 bases separating them. There are 15 residues in the CDR3. Per germline, CDR1 MNHEY and CDR2 SVGAGI.

This clone was picked up a small number of times. The chain carries TRBV7-2 and TRBJ1-5; D uncertain. The CDR3 is made up of 14 amino acids. Between the trimmed V and J ends, which lost 0 bases and 10 bases, there was a span of 13 bases. Germline V gives CDR1 SGHTA, CDR2 FQGNSA. The CDR3 sequence is CASSLAPIMGPQHF. For the CDR3, the DNA is TGTGCCAGCAGCTTAGCTCCTATAATGGGACCCCAGCATTTT.

This clone was recorded many times. This chain connects TRBV12-3 or TRBV12-4 to TRBJ2-5; a possible D gene is TRBD2 (5 bases). With 7 bases removed from V and 5 bases from J, the gap between germline ends came to 14 bases. This CDR3 contains 13 residues. CDR3 bases: TGTGCCAGCACCCTTGGAGGTTGGGAGACCCAGTACTTC. It codes for CASTLGGWETQYF.

The V and J genes are TRBV11-2 and TRBJ1-6; TRBD1 is a possible D gene (6 bases). The CDR3 covers 15 residues. Trimming shortened V by 1 base and J by 9 bases, and 13 bases separated the two germline ends. CDR1 and CDR2 (germline): SGHAT, FQNNGV. Written as DNA, the CDR3 is TGTGCCAGCAGCTTAGGGGGTCAGGGGATTTCACCCCTCCACTTT. Translation: CASSLGGQGISPLHF.

The chain recombines TRBV27 with TRBJ1-5, with D hard to call. V lost 6 bases and J lost 2, with 11 bases in between. CDR1 is MNHEY, CDR2 SMNVEV, per germline (reference sequence). The length of the CDR3 is 14 residues. CDR3 nucleotide sequence: TGTGCCAGCAGCATCCTTGGGGGCAATCAGCCCCAGCATTTT. Translating gives CASSILGGNQPQHF.

This sequence joins TRBV14 and TRBJ1-4; weak D call: TRBD1 (5 bases). Per the germline V gene, CDR1 is SGHDN and CDR2 is FVKESK. The CDR3 length is 13 residues. V was trimmed by 5 bases and J by 6 bases, leaving 10 bases between them. The CDR3 spells CASSWGSHEKLFF. The CDR3 DNA follows: TGTGCCAGCAGCTGGGGCTCCCATGAAAAACTGTTTTTT.

CDR3 nucleotides: TGTGCCAGCACCTCATGGGGCGACACAGATACGCAGTATTTT. Its translation is CASTSWGDTDTQYF. V and J are TRBV11-2 and TRBJ2-3; TRBD1 is a possible D gene (5 bases). CDR3 length: 14 residues. The ends were cut back, 7 bases at V and 2 bases at J, with 13 bases in the middle. The germline CDR1 and CDR2 sequences are SGHAT and FQNNGV.

This sequence joins TRBV7-9 and TRBJ2-3, with a tentative D call TRBD1 (6 bases). This CDR3 contains 15 residues. In germline, CDR1 is SEHNR, CDR2 FQNEAQ (reference sequence). Between the trimmed V and J ends, which lost 4 bases and 2 bases, there was a span of 13 bases. The CDR3 nucleotides are TGTGCCAGCAGCTCAACAGGGTTCCCCACAGATACGCAGTATTTT. Protein product: CASSSTGFPTDTQYF.

This chain connects TRBV9 to TRBJ2-7; D is possibly TRBD1 or TRBD2 (5 bases each). The germline V gene has CDR1 SGDLS and CDR2 YYNGEE. V lost 0 bases, J lost 3 bases, and 10 bases lay in between. The CDR3 runs 14 residues. As DNA, the CDR3 is TGTGCCAGCAGCGTAGGAGGGGCCTACTACGAGCAGTACTTC. Protein sequence: CASSVGGAYYEQYF.

The chain combines TRBV3-1 (or the pseudogene TRBV3-2) with TRBJ2-5; D unresolved. CDR1 LGHDT and CDR2 YNNKEL come from the germline V gene (reference sequence). With 2 bases removed from V and 0 bases from J, the gap between germline ends came to 13 bases. The CDR3 contains 16 residues. The CDR3 DNA reads as TGTGCCAGCAGCCAATTCCTCTACCCAGACCAAGAGACCCAGTACTTC. Its protein is CASSQFLYPDQETQYF.

The V call is TRBV30, the J call TRBJ1-4, with a tentative D call TRBD1 (6 bases). The CDR3 is 14 amino acids. Germline-derived CDR1 and CDR2 are GTSNPN and SVGIG (reference sequence). V dropped 5 bases and J dropped 8 bases, with 18 bases sitting between them. The CDR3, as DNA: TGTGCCTGGGGGGTAGGGGGGATGGGAGAAAAACTGTTTTTT. Translating gives CAWGVGGMGEKLFF. The whole variable domain, remainder taken from reference TRBV30 and TRBJ1-4, is SQTIHQWPATLVQPVGSPLSLECTVEGTSNPNLYWYRQAAGRGLQLLFYSVGIGQISSEVPQNLSASRPQDRQFILSSKKLLLSDSGFYLCAWGVGGMGEKLFFGSGTQLSVL.

This chain uses TRBV29-1 with TRBJ2-7; D unresolved. CDR3 size: 12 residues. The ends were cut back, 3 bases at V and 1 base at J, with 7 bases in the middle. The V gene's germline CDR1 is SQVTM and CDR2 ANQGSEA. DNA of the CDR3: TGCAGCGTTGAGTCCACTTCCTACGAGCAGTACTTC. As protein: CSVESTSYEQYF.

The chain is built from TRBV4-2 and TRBJ2-5; TRBD1 aligns across 9 bases. There are 16 residues in the CDR3. The germline V gene encodes CDR1 LGHNA and CDR2 YNFKEQ. Losses at the gene ends were 0 bases for V and 5 bases for J; bases not matched to a gene: 7. The CDR3 reads CASSQDRDRALETQYF. The CDR3 DNA sequence: TGTGCCAGCAGCCAAGATAGGGACAGGGCTTTGGAGACCCAGTACTTC.

V gene TRBV6-2 or TRBV6-3 combines with J gene TRBJ2-5, with unresolved D. With 4 bases removed from V and 0 bases from J, the gap between germline ends came to 9 bases. Germline V gives CDR1 MNHEY, CDR2 SVGEGT. The CDR3 contains 14 residues. CDR3: CASSSYLHQETQYF. CDR3 DNA: TGTGCCAGCAGTTCGTACCTCCACCAAGAGACCCAGTACTTC.

This sequence joins TRBV2 and TRBJ2-7; a possible D gene is TRBD2 (7 bases). Germline V gene data show CDR1 as SNHLY and CDR2 as FYNNEI. The CDR3 is 16 residues long. Trimming removed 3 bases from V and 0 bases from J, with 15 bases in between. The chain's CDR3 is CASSDSGEGDSYEQYF. The CDR3 nucleotides read TGTGCCAGCAGTGACTCGGGGGAGGGGGACTCCTACGAGCAGTACTTC.

This chain links TRBV18 with TRBJ1-6; maybe TRBD1 (6 bases). From germline, CDR1 is KGHSH and CDR2 LQKENI. With 3 bases removed from V and 7 bases from J, the gap between germline ends came to 10 bases. There are 14 residues in the CDR3. CDR3 residues: CASSPPGQNSPLHF. The CDR3 DNA reads TGTGCCAGCTCACCCCCGGGACAAAATTCACCCCTCCACTTT.

The J gene is TRBJ2-1, the V gene TRBV5-4, with TRBD1 matching over 7 bases. Germline values: CDR1 SGHNT, CDR2 YYREEE (reference sequence). The trim removed 4 bases at V and 8 bases at J, leaving 6 bases unmatched. There are 13 residues in the CDR3. The CDR3 nucleotides read TGTGCCAGCAGCGAAGGGACAGAGGATGAGCAGTTCTTC. Translated, it gives CASSEGTEDEQFF.

The chain uses TRBV7-2 and TRBJ2-1, with 12 nucleotides matching TRBD1. Trimming cost V 5 bases and J 9 bases; bases outside gene matches: 11. This CDR3 has 16 residues. Germline V lookup: CDR1 SGHTA, CDR2 FQGNSA. This CDR3 is CASSTSGTGGSGEQFF. Here the CDR3 DNA reads TGTGCCAGCAGCACATCCGGGACAGGGGGCTCGGGTGAGCAGTTCTTC.

The rearrangement joins TRBV9 to TRBJ2-3, with 16 bases matching TRBD2. Germline V gives CDR1 SGDLS, CDR2 YYNGEE. The CDR3 runs 18 residues. V lost 4 bases to trimming and J lost 4 bases; unmatched junction nucleotides: 9. The CDR3 reads CASSIGTSGGAVADTQYF. CDR3 nucleotide sequence: TGTGCCAGCAGCATCGGGACTAGCGGGGGGGCTGTCGCAGATACGCAGTATTTT.

This rearrangement joins TRBV5-8 to TRBJ1-2; TRBD1 aligns across 9 bases. In germline, CDR1 is SGHTS, CDR2 YDEGEE. The CDR3 contains 15 residues. Trimming took 4 bases from V and 7 from J; bases not matched to a gene: 11. DNA of the CDR3: TGTGCCAGCAGCAACCGGGACAGGGTACCCTTTGGCTACACCTTC. It is translated as CASSNRDRVPFGYTF. Together with reference TRBV5-8 and TRBJ1-2, the CDR3 gives the full variable domain: EAGVTQSPTHLIKTRGQQATLRCSPISGHTSVYWYQQALGLGLQFLLWYDEGEERNRGNFPPRFSGRQFPNYSSELNVNALELEDSALYLCASSNRDRVPFGYTFGSGTRLTVV.

V gene TRBV27 combines with J gene TRBJ2-7; 9 positions match TRBD2. Germline loops: CDR1 MNHEY, CDR2 SMNVEV (reference sequence). J was trimmed by 4 bases and V by 7 bases; bases with no gene match: 17. The CDR3 has 17 residues. The DNA of the CDR3 is TGTGCCAGCACCTCTGCGGGCAGGCGGGGGGGCGCTTACGAGCAGTACTTC. This gives the protein CASTSAGRRGGAYEQYF.